This record concerns one T cell receptor beta chain sequence. No antigen is known for it. No much larger clone is present one base from it, and per-base qualities are unavailable. Library preparation employed the immunoSEQ multiplex PCR assay. For the multiplex PCR, a mixture combining 60 forward primers for TCR Vbeta segments and 13 reverse primers for TCR Jbeta segments was used. The CDR3 region of rearranged TCR beta genes was amplified from genomic DNA with a multiplex PCR assay. Amplified TCR beta libraries were sequenced as 87-base-pair reads on the Illumina HiSeq System. On the study's bioinformatics: A later analysis tallied tens of millions of unique TCR beta chains across the 666 repertoires, and approximately 11 million of those chains were shared by two or more donors. Raw reads were error-corrected and collapsed into unique sequences with a nearest-neighbor algorithm that merged closely related sequences to remove PCR and sequencing errors. CDR3 sequences were aligned to IMGT reference sequences to assign V, D and J gene segments. Each retained sequence needed at least a six-nucleotide match to both a V gene segment and a J gene segment. Rearrangements were called productive when the CDR3 lacked stop codons and stayed in frame with V and J; all others were non-productive. Following IMGT convention, CDR3 was defined as the stretch from the second conserved V-encoded cysteine up to the conserved J-encoded phenylalanine. In an earlier analysis of around 540 of the donors, sequences lacking an unambiguous match to a single V gene segment were excluded. In an earlier analysis of around 590 of the donors, a V segment was called functional when productive rearrangements were above 56.7%, and segregating when the standard deviation between donors exceeded 5%. A statistical classification framework was built to diagnose cytomegalovirus status from the catalog of TCR beta chain sequences. V and J gene assignment, in a later analysis, came from comparing TCR nucleotide sequences with IMGT/GENE-DB human TR gene sequences. A later analysis assigned CDR3 sequences and most-parsimonious VDJ recombination scenarios with the TCRdist pipeline. In a later analysis, every TCR beta chain was defined by the combination of its CDR3 amino acid sequence and its V-gene family, and reads without a unique V-gene family were dropped. In a later analysis, fewer than 600 highly shared, low-generation-probability nucleotide sequences were removed to address suspected cross-contamination and a sequencing artifact. In a later analysis, a clonal expansion index for each public chain was calculated from normalized within-repertoire ranks of inferred template counts. Generation probabilities in a later analysis came from a VDJ recombination model fitted to out-of-frame rearrangements, and those results were checked against IGoR. In a later analysis, TCR-TCR, TCR-HLA and TCR-CMV co-occurrence was scored with hypergeometric tests, and a repertoire-size bias correction was applied to TCR pairs. To estimate false discovery rates, a later analysis permuted the HLA or CMV assignments 20 times. In a later analysis, co-occurring TCRs were grouped using DBSCAN, with TCRdist sequence similarity added in when clustering inside HLA-allele-positive subsets. Repertoires with fewer than 30,000 or more than 120,000 public chains, plus five repertoires with anomalous nucleotide sharing, were excluded from co-occurrence clustering. Drawn from immuneACCESS, this table holds only the in-frame rearrangements with V and J called that TCRdb kept. Clones are partly lost; checked studies trace under half to an unresolved V gene and leave the rest unexplained. V and J calls and clone size come straight from that table; D and trimming were deduced from the DNA. The sample table shows hundreds of thousands of clones, and roughly 90% are seen once. In total, the top ten clones hold roughly 2.1% of the sample.

In total, about 650 healthy bone marrow donors made up the cohort. At the time of sampling, every cohort member was nominally healthy, though immune exposures that went unrecorded were likely present. The donor was CMV seronegative and was included in the group of 352 seronegative cohort members. Every donor gave a peripheral blood sample, and the peripheral blood mononuclear cells from that sample were used for TCR beta sequencing. The Qiagen DNeasy Blood Extraction Kit was used to extract genomic DNA from the blood cell samples. Inclusive of the bounding cysteine and phenylalanine, the CDR3 is 13 residues long. Here the CDR3 DNA is all that survives: 39 bases in frame from base 1. V drops 6 bases and J drops 3 bases, leaving 15 bases in between. CDR1 and CDR2 were assigned from the germline V gene as SQVTM and ANQGSEA. The data stem from a study of cytomegalovirus exposure and HLA in healthy donors (dated by TCRdb to about 2017). With regard to the full study: According to an earlier analysis of a few hundred of the donors, about 179 million T cells yielded roughly 110 million unique TCR beta sequences and 276 Gb of sequence data. About 300 gigabases of sequencing data and approximately 85 million unique TCR sequences were included in an early release covering about 700 HLA-typed donors. Of the roughly 400 genotyped donors, roughly 76% were placed in the genetic ancestry cluster associated with self-reported Caucasian donors. The study aimed to test whether signatures of past pathogen exposure could be identified by cataloging public T cell receptors. The study used immunosequencing to profile the T cell repertoires of several hundred subjects and linked those repertoires to cytomegalovirus serostatus. In addition to the first cohort of about 650 subjects, a separate validation cohort of approximately 130 different subjects was used. To predict cytomegalovirus infection status, the study brought together high-throughput TCR immunosequencing, statistical association of individual TCRs with disease status, and machine learning. A later analysis re-examined previously published TCR beta repertoires from more than 600 donors and added high-resolution HLA genotyping to investigate patterns of TCR occurrence. Rather than drawing on any new phenotypic data, the later analysis identified candidate immune exposures from TCR beta sequences and the way those sequences occurred across donors. An earlier analysis of 587 of the donors used high-throughput TCR beta sequencing to judge whether each TCR beta V gene segment behaved as functional or pseudogenic. Donor age, sex, ethnicity and CMV serostatus were compiled alongside the repertoire data. A later genetic analysis used genome-wide SNP genotypes for about three fifths of the roughly 700 donors, treating that subset as a discovery cohort. All discovery cohort repertoires had been generated using a single sequencing platform. HLA typing included class I and class II loci at four-digit resolution. The number of donors typed differed by locus, with roughly 620-630 for A, B, C, DRB1 and DQB1, 522 for DQA1, 600 to 610 for DPA1, and some 440 for DPB1. About five DR-DQ haplotypes were handled as single units for association and clustering, since linkage in the cohort was strong. Among under 450 genotyped donors of the cohort, an average of approximately 240,000 unique TCR beta nucleotide sequences were sequenced per donor, around a sixth of them non-productive.

The research as a whole found: Several of the top co-occurrence clusters appeared to be linked to parvovirus B19, influenza, CMV and Epstein-Barr virus, according to a later analysis. A cluster of highly shared sequence variants was judged likely to be a technical artifact of the sequencing pipeline. According to the authors, the approach could potentially be generalized to other disease states and immunological phenotypes. A later analysis found that most CMV-associated TCR beta chains appeared HLA-restricted, with HLA associations seemingly driven largely by CMV exposure. A later analysis found that TCR association rates varied across HLA loci, with DRB1 alleles showing the most associated TCRs and HLA-C alleles the fewest. In this cohort, only TCR beta chains were sequenced, and detectable features were limited by the absence of alpha or paired-chain data. Compared with equally common non-associated chains, HLA-associated TCR beta chains in a later analysis were more clonally expanded and had lower generation probabilities. The earlier analysis of approximately 560 of the donors excluded 15 to 20 rarely observed V segments, including chromosome 9 orphons, because counts were too low. Most TCR sequences were seen in very few donors, while some public TCRs were found in many individuals. When HLA alleles, especially DR and DQ, strongly co-occurred, attributing TCR associations to individual alleles was difficult. Because some donors lacked HLA typing at each locus, the association tests relied only on the typed subset. A few of the identified cytomegalovirus-associated TCR beta chains were confirmed in vitro to be specific for cytomegalovirus antigens. The 87-base-pair reads could not distinguish some IMGT-functional V segments, including TRBV6-2 and TRBV6-3, so those segments were excluded. In an earlier analysis of approximately 600 of the donors, most TCR beta V segments were observed in productive rearrangements about 90% or about 30% of the time, broadly matching IMGT annotations. A later genetic analysis associated a missense DCLRE1C variant with V-gene and J-gene trimming of TCR beta chains, and an independent cohort replicated the association. Cytomegalovirus status was reported to be diagnosed by the classifier with high specificity and sensitivity in both the original and validation cohorts. Correlated functional status among segregating V segments might be attributable to linkage disequilibrium, but an unknown experimental factor could not be ruled out. In a later analysis, around 17,000 TCR beta sequences were associated with specific HLA alleles at a false discovery rate of 0.05. The only immune exposure information available for the cohort was CMV serostatus. In the study, approximately 160 TCR beta chains were listed as associated with cytomegalovirus. Compared with the approximately 700-donor mean, donors in an Asian-associated ancestry cluster had fewer N-insertions in productive TCRs, according to a later genetic analysis. The presence/absence analyses assumed that sequencing depth was roughly uniform across donors, and that assumption may not be true. A further reported finding was that TCR beta sequences accurately predicted the HLA-A and HLA-B alleles for most subjects in the first cohort.

The sample comprised PBMCs. The sequence joins TRBV29-1 to TRBJ2-7; a weak D assignment points to TRBD1 (6 bases agree). The clonotype was recovered from a woman aged 18-29 years in good health and CMV-seronegative. The DNA sequence follows: TGCAGCGTCCGGCCCTTGACAGGCTACGAGCAGTACTTC. Translated, it reads CSVRPLTGYEQYF.